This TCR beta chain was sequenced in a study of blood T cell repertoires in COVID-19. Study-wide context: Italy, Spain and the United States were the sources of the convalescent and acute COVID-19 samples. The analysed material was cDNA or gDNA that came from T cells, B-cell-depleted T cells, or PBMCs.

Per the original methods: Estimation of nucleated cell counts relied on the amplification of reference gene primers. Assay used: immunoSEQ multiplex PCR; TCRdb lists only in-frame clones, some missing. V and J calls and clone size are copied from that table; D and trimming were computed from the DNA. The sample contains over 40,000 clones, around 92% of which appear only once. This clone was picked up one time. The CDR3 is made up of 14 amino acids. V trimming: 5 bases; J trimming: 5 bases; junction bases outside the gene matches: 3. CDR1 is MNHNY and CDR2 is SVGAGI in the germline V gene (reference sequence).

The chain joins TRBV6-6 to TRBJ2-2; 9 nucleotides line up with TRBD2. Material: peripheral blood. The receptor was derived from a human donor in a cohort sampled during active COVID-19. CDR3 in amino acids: CASSGTSITGELFF. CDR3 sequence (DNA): TGTGCCAGCAGTGGGACTAGCATTACCGGGGAGCTGTTTTTT.